Listed below are T cell receptor beta chains from one sample, sequenced in a study of cytomegalovirus exposure and HLA in healthy donors. Libraries were prepared by immunoSEQ multiplex PCR; TCRdb keeps only in-frame clonotypes and omits some of them. The table includes some 130,000 clones, roughly 79% detected once. The material sequenced was PBMCs. The receptors come from a man aged 25-40 years in good health and CMV-seronegative. CDR3s include the opening cysteine and the closing phenylalanine or tryptophan. Fields, in order: V gene, clone size, CDR3 length, J gene, D gene, CDR3 DNA, CDR3 protein. D genes are given only for firm matches. Part of the rows lack a size; the others show once, few, many or a class for expanded clones.

V gene: TRBV9; clone size: few; CDR3 length: 15; J gene: TRBJ2-3; D gene: -; CDR3 DNA: TGTGCCAGCAGCGTAGGAAGCAGGGGTCCCGGCACGCAGTATTTT; CDR3 protein: CASSVGSRGPGTQYF
V gene: TRBV14; clone size: few; CDR3 length: 14; J gene: TRBJ2-7; D gene: -; CDR3 DNA: TGTGCCAGCAGCGCCAGGGTTTTCGGGTACGAGCAGTACTTC; CDR3 protein: CASSARVFGYEQYF
V gene: TRBV5-6; clone size: -; CDR3 length: 16; J gene: TRBJ2-5; D gene: -; CDR3 DNA: TGTGCCAGCAGCTTGGTGGCGGGTGGGTCCCAAGAGACCCAGTACTTC; CDR3 protein: CASSLVAGGSQETQYF
V gene: TRBV6-4; clone size: few; CDR3 length: 14; J gene: TRBJ2-1; D gene: -; CDR3 DNA: TGTGCCAGCAGTGACTTAGGGGGTTCCAATGAGCAGTTCTTC; CDR3 protein: CASSDLGGSNEQFF
V gene: TRBV4-1; clone size: -; CDR3 length: 17; J gene: TRBJ1-2; D gene: TRBD1; CDR3 DNA: TGCGCCAGCAGCCAACACCTTGGGACAGGGTCTAACTATGGCTACACCTTC; CDR3 protein: CASSQHLGTGSNYGYTF
V gene: TRBV29-1; clone size: -; CDR3 length: 12; J gene: TRBJ2-1; D gene: -; CDR3 DNA: TGCAGCGTTGGCAGCTCCTACAATGAGCAGTTCTTC; CDR3 protein: CSVGSSYNEQFF
V gene: TRBV19; clone size: -; CDR3 length: 14; J gene: TRBJ1-2; D gene: -; CDR3 DNA: TGTGCCAGTAGTAGATTTTCAGCTAACTATGGCTACACCTTC; CDR3 protein: CASSRFSANYGYTF
V gene: TRBV4-2; clone size: few; CDR3 length: 14; J gene: TRBJ1-1; D gene: -; CDR3 DNA: TGTGCCAGCAGCCAAGATGGGAGGAACACTGAAGCTTTCTTT; CDR3 protein: CASSQDGRNTEAFF
V gene: TRBV4-3; clone size: -; CDR3 length: 18; J gene: TRBJ2-2; D gene: TRBD2; CDR3 DNA: TGCGCCAGCAGTCGCGGACTAGCGGGAGGGTTAAACACCGGGGAGCTGTTTTTT; CDR3 protein: CASSRGLAGGLNTGELFF
V gene: TRBV5-4; clone size: -; CDR3 length: 19; J gene: TRBJ2-3; D gene: -; CDR3 DNA: TGTGCCAGCAGCCAAGATGCCGGGACTTTGCCCCCCCACACAGATACGCAGTATTTT; CDR3 protein: CASSQDAGTLPPHTDTQYF
V gene: TRBV7-2; clone size: -; CDR3 length: 16; J gene: TRBJ1-1; D gene: TRBD1; CDR3 DNA: TGTGCCAGCAGCCCGAGGACAGGGGGCGCGGGCACTGAAGCTTTCTTT; CDR3 protein: CASSPRTGGAGTEAFF
V gene: TRBV10-1; clone size: -; CDR3 length: 15; J gene: TRBJ1-6; D gene: -; CDR3 DNA: TGCGCCAGCAGTGGGACAGAATGCTATAATTCACCCCTCCACTTT; CDR3 protein: CASSGTECYNSPLHF
V gene: TRBV13; clone size: -; CDR3 length: 18; J gene: TRBJ2-1; D gene: -; CDR3 DNA: TGTGCCAGCAGCTCTAACACCCCCGGGACTGACCCATGGGATGAGCAGTTCTTC; CDR3 protein: CASSSNTPGTDPWDEQFF
V gene: TRBV7-6; clone size: -; CDR3 length: 15; J gene: TRBJ1-1; D gene: -; CDR3 DNA: TGTGCCAGCAGCTCCCGGAGCGGGGGGAACACTGAAGCTTTCTTT; CDR3 protein: CASSSRSGGNTEAFF
V gene: TRBV19; clone size: -; CDR3 length: 15; J gene: TRBJ1-1; D gene: -; CDR3 DNA: TGTGCCAGTAGTGCCTGGGAGGGAATCTACCCTGAAGCTTTCTTT; CDR3 protein: CASSAWEGIYPEAFF
V gene: TRBV15; clone size: -; CDR3 length: 13; J gene: TRBJ1-5; D gene: -; CDR3 DNA: TGTGCCACCAGGAGGGGGTTCAATCAGCCCCAGCATTTT; CDR3 protein: CATRRGFNQPQHF
V gene: TRBV5-4; clone size: once; CDR3 length: 16; J gene: TRBJ1-2; D gene: -; CDR3 DNA: TGTGCCAGCAGCTCAGAACAGGGACGGCGAAATTATGGCTACACCTTC; CDR3 protein: CASSSEQGRRNYGYTF
V gene: TRBV7-2; clone size: -; CDR3 length: 15; J gene: TRBJ2-1; D gene: TRBD2; CDR3 DNA: TGTGCCAGCAGCTTAGCGCTAGCGGGAGTTTTTGAGCAGTTCTTC; CDR3 protein: CASSLALAGVFEQFF
V gene: TRBV4-1; clone size: -; CDR3 length: 20; J gene: TRBJ1-1; D gene: -; CDR3 DNA: TGCGCCAGCAGCCAAGATACGGGATTGGCCTACAGGGTCGAGAACACTGAAGCTTTCTTT; CDR3 protein: CASSQDTGLAYRVENTEAFF
V gene: TRBV5-1; clone size: -; CDR3 length: 16; J gene: TRBJ2-1; D gene: TRBD2; CDR3 DNA: TGCGCCAGCAGCTTGCAGGGACTAGCGCTGAACAATGAGCAGTTCTTC; CDR3 protein: CASSLQGLALNNEQFF
V gene: TRBV15; clone size: -; CDR3 length: 15; J gene: TRBJ1-5; D gene: -; CDR3 DNA: TGTGCCACCAGCAGAGAGCCAGATGCATATCAGCCCCAGCATTTT; CDR3 protein: CATSREPDAYQPQHF
V gene: TRBV18; clone size: once; CDR3 length: 14; J gene: TRBJ1-4; D gene: -; CDR3 DNA: TGTGCCAGCTCAGATCAGGGTCAGAATGAAAAACTGTTTTTT; CDR3 protein: CASSDQGQNEKLFF
V gene: TRBV6-5; clone size: -; CDR3 length: 16; J gene: TRBJ2-7; D gene: -; CDR3 DNA: TGTGCCAGCAGTTCGAGTCGGCGCGGGGCCATCCCCGAGCAGTACTTC; CDR3 protein: CASSSSRRGAIPEQYF
V gene: TRBV6-7; clone size: -; CDR3 length: 14; J gene: TRBJ2-3; D gene: TRBD1; CDR3 DNA: TGTGCCAGCAGTTCGGGACAGAGCACAGATACGCAGTATTTT; CDR3 protein: CASSSGQSTDTQYF
V gene: TRBV15; clone size: -; CDR3 length: 15; J gene: TRBJ2-1; D gene: -; CDR3 DNA: TGTGCCACCAGCAGACTTAGGAGCTCCTACAATGAGCAGTTCTTC; CDR3 protein: CATSRLRSSYNEQFF
V gene: TRBV2; clone size: -; CDR3 length: 15; J gene: TRBJ2-1; D gene: TRBD1; CDR3 DNA: TGTGCCAGCAGTCCGACAGGGGGCTCCTACAATGAGCAGTTCTTC; CDR3 protein: CASSPTGGSYNEQFF
V gene: TRBV6-6; clone size: -; CDR3 length: 14; J gene: TRBJ1-5; D gene: -; CDR3 DNA: TGTGCCAGCAGTTACCGTCGCGAAGGGGGGCCCCAGCATTTT; CDR3 protein: CASSYRREGGPQHF
V gene: TRBV5-6; clone size: once; CDR3 length: 14; J gene: TRBJ2-5; D gene: TRBD2; CDR3 DNA: TGTGCCAGCAGCCGGACTAGTAGACAAGAGACCCAGTACTTC; CDR3 protein: CASSRTSRQETQYF
V gene: TRBV7-3; clone size: -; CDR3 length: 12; J gene: TRBJ1-2; D gene: TRBD1; CDR3 DNA: TGTGCCAGCAGCTTTCCGGGACAGGATCACACCTTC; CDR3 protein: CASSFPGQDHTF
V gene: TRBV15; clone size: -; CDR3 length: 13; J gene: TRBJ2-4; D gene: -; CDR3 DNA: TGTGCCACCAGCCAACTAGCCAAAAACATTCAGTACTTC; CDR3 protein: CATSQLAKNIQYF
V gene: TRBV5-1; clone size: -; CDR3 length: 15; J gene: TRBJ1-2; D gene: TRBD1; CDR3 DNA: TGCGCCAGCAGCTTACAGGGGGCGCGGGACTATGGCTACACCTTC; CDR3 protein: CASSLQGARDYGYTF
V gene: TRBV28; clone size: -; CDR3 length: 15; J gene: TRBJ2-7; D gene: -; CDR3 DNA: TGTGCCAGCAGTAGTGGCGCCGGCAGGGCCCACGAGCAGTACTTC; CDR3 protein: CASSSGAGRAHEQYF
V gene: TRBV2; clone size: once; CDR3 length: 15; J gene: TRBJ1-2; D gene: -; CDR3 DNA: TGTGCCAGCAGCTCGGACAGACCGGACCCGCGGGGCTACACCTTC; CDR3 protein: CASSSDRPDPRGYTF
V gene: TRBV7-8; clone size: -; CDR3 length: 15; J gene: TRBJ2-1; D gene: -; CDR3 DNA: TGTGCCAGCAGCTTAGTGGCTAGCGCGTTTGGTGAGCAGTTCTTC; CDR3 protein: CASSLVASAFGEQFF
V gene: TRBV6-6; clone size: -; CDR3 length: 14; J gene: TRBJ1-4; D gene: TRBD1; CDR3 DNA: TGTGCCAGCAGTTGGGGACAGGGCGGCGAAAAACTGTTTTTT; CDR3 protein: CASSWGQGGEKLFF
V gene: TRBV27; clone size: -; CDR3 length: 15; J gene: TRBJ1-3; D gene: -; CDR3 DNA: TGTGCCAGCAGTCCACAGGGAGCTGGAGGAAACACCATATATTTT; CDR3 protein: CASSPQGAGGNTIYF
V gene: TRBV19; clone size: -; CDR3 length: 13; J gene: TRBJ1-5; D gene: -; CDR3 DNA: TGTGCCAGTAGTATGGCAAACAATCAGCCCCAGCATTTT; CDR3 protein: CASSMANNQPQHF
V gene: TRBV2; clone size: once; CDR3 length: 18; J gene: TRBJ2-3; D gene: -; CDR3 DNA: TGTGCCAGCAGTACCCCCTCCCCCGGGGGATATGACACAGATACGCAGTATTTT; CDR3 protein: CASSTPSPGGYDTDTQYF
V gene: TRBV10-2; clone size: -; CDR3 length: 15; J gene: TRBJ2-2; D gene: -; CDR3 DNA: TGCGCCACCCTCAACCTAGTAGTTGGCACCGGGGAGCTGTTTTTT; CDR3 protein: CATLNLVVGTGELFF
V gene: TRBV30; clone size: -; CDR3 length: 14; J gene: TRBJ2-1; D gene: -; CDR3 DNA: TGTGCCTGGTGCAGGGTGAACTCCTACAATGAGCAGTTCTTC; CDR3 protein: CAWCRVNSYNEQFF
V gene: TRBV5-1; clone size: -; CDR3 length: 15; J gene: TRBJ1-6; D gene: TRBD1; CDR3 DNA: TGCGCCAGCAGCTTGAAGGGGACAGGAAATTCACCCCTCCACTTT; CDR3 protein: CASSLKGTGNSPLHF
V gene: TRBV5-1; clone size: -; CDR3 length: 15; J gene: TRBJ2-7; D gene: -; CDR3 DNA: TGCGCCAGCAGCTTGGGCGGAACTAGCTCCTACGAGCAGTACTTC; CDR3 protein: CASSLGGTSSYEQYF
V gene: TRBV5-4; clone size: -; CDR3 length: 12; J gene: TRBJ1-1; D gene: -; CDR3 DNA: TGTGCCAGCAGCATACAGGAGACTGAAGCTTTCTTT; CDR3 protein: CASSIQETEAFF
V gene: TRBV30; clone size: -; CDR3 length: 16; J gene: TRBJ1-6; D gene: -; CDR3 DNA: TGTGCCTGGAGTGTAGATAGGAGCTCCTATAATTCACCCCTCCACTTT; CDR3 protein: CAWSVDRSSYNSPLHF
V gene: TRBV7-9; clone size: -; CDR3 length: 17; J gene: TRBJ2-2; D gene: TRBD1; CDR3 DNA: TGTGCCAGCAGCTTAGATCTAGGGGGCGCGGTAGCCGGGGAGCTGTTTTTT; CDR3 protein: CASSLDLGGAVAGELFF